The 31 T cell receptor beta chains below come from one sample, sequenced in a study of Graves' ophthalmopathy and Graves' hyperthyroidism (dated by TCRdb to the late 2010s). Sequenced on an Illumina HiSeq 2000. For repertoire sequencing, TCR beta CDR3 regions were amplified from RNA transcripts. A first-round RT-PCR used HTBI primers with the Qiagen OneStep RT-PCR kit, followed by a second-round multiplex PCR, size selection and purification. Through fastp at Q25 and MiXCR, TCRdb rebuilt clones from the public reads, retaining in-frame beta chains. CDR3 protein sequences are deduplicated, and each keeps its most common genes and DNA. This sample gives 350,000 to 400,000 distinct CDR3 sequences in total; roughly 15% of them show up just once. 5.5% to 7% of the sample is in the top ten clones. The sample comprised peripheral blood. The receptor source for this set is a woman aged 18-30 years with stable Graves' hyperthyroidism. Donor details come from another sample of the same person, matched by shared clones.

This clonotype was found once. The V and J genes are TRBV24-1 and TRBJ2-2, with no clear D. This CDR3 contains 15 residues. Germline V gives CDR1 KGHDR, CDR2 SFDVKD. V shed 3 bases and J shed 5 bases, with 12 bases lying between them. The CDR3 loop reads CATSDHTFGTGELFF. The CDR3 coding sequence is TGTGCCACCAGTGATCATACCTTTGGGACCGGGGAGCTGTTTTTT.

There are many counts of this clonotype. This chain joins TRBV19 and TRBJ1-2; TRBD1 aligns across 10 bases. Germline V CDR1 and CDR2: LNHDA, SQIVND (reference sequence). The V gene end was trimmed by 7 bases and the J gene end by 2 bases; junction bases not matched to a gene: 10. CDR3 size: 16 residues. The CDR3 bases are TGTGCCAGTATACCAGACAGGGGGCTTCAGAACTATGGCTACACCTTC. It codes for CASIPDRGLQNYGYTF.

In this sample, this clonotype turned up many times. The chain recombines TRBV2 with TRBJ2-2; TRBD2 is a possible D gene (5 bases). The germline V gene encodes CDR1 SNHLY and CDR2 FYNNEI. Trimming removed 8 bases at V and 3 bases at J, with 16 bases between. The CDR3 has 15 amino acids. The chain's CDR3 is CASVPPGSDTGELFF. CDR3 coding DNA: TGTGCCAGCGTACCTCCGGGATCAGACACCGGGGAGCTGTTTTTT.

The chain uses TRBV19 and TRBJ1-2; D remains unclear. The CDR3 length is 15 residues. Trimming took 0 bases from V and 6 from J, leaving 14 bases between them. CDR1 is LNHDA and CDR2 is SQIVND in the germline V gene (reference sequence). CDR3: CASSIDLTRMDGYTF. CDR3 bases: TGTGCCAGTAGTATAGACCTGACAAGGATGGATGGCTACACCTTC.

This clonotype occurred many times. The V call is TRBV4-1, the J call TRBJ1-2; D gene unclear. Germline V CDR1 and CDR2: MGHRA, YSYEKL. The CDR3 length is 11 residues. The V and J ends lost 0 bases and 14 bases respectively, with 10 bases between them. CDR3 sequence reads: CASSQEGNVTF. CDR3 DNA: TGCGCCAGCAGCCAAGAGGGGAATGTTACCTTC.

This clonotype appeared many times. The chain joins TRBV6-1 to TRBJ1-2; 7 bases are shared with TRBD1. CDR1 is MNHNS, CDR2 SASEGT, per germline. This CDR3 contains 15 residues. The J segment lost 8 bases and the V segment lost 0 bases, leaving 9 bases of the junction unmatched. The CDR3 DNA is TGTGCCAGCAGTGAAGCAAGGGGGCGCCTAAAGGGCTACACCTTC. Its translation is CASSEARGRLKGYTF.

This clonotype was observed at least ten times. The V and J genes are TRBV19 and TRBJ2-5; 10 bases align to TRBD2. CDR1 is LNHDA, CDR2 SQIVND, per germline (reference sequence). The V segment lost 9 bases and the J segment 4 bases; nucleotides outside the gene matches: 8. The CDR3 is 14 residues long. CDR3 sequence (DNA): TGTGCCAGCTCCCCGGGACTAGCGCCAGAGACCCAGTACTTC. Translation gives CASSPGLAPETQYF.

This clonotype turned up a few times. Since a much larger clone is just one base distant, this may be a read error. The rearrangement joins TRBV7-2 to TRBJ2-7; maybe TRBD2 (6 bases). The CDR3 loop spans 14 amino acids. Germline V gene data show CDR1 as SGHTA and CDR2 as FQGNSA. The ends were cut back, 4 bases at V and 4 bases at J, with 14 bases in the middle. The CDR3 loop reads CASSSDWGRYEQYF. CDR3 nucleotides: TGTGCCAGCAGCTCCGACTGGGGGAGGTACGAGCAGTACTTC.

The table lists this clonotype with many counts. The chain has TRBV29-1 and TRBJ1-1; D ambiguous. The length of the CDR3 is 10 residues. Trimming removed 4 bases at V and 10 bases at J, with 10 bases between. Germline CDR1 SQVTM, CDR2 ANQGSEA. The chain's CDR3 is CSVVLGLAFF. CDR3 bases: TGCAGCGTTGTCTTAGGCCTAGCTTTCTTT. Using reference TRBV29-1 and TRBJ1-1 for the parts outside the CDR3, the full variable domain is SAVISQKPSRDICQRGTSLTIQCQVDSQVTMMFWYRQQPGQSLTLIATANQGSEATYESGFVIDKFPISRPNLTFSTLTVSNMSPEDSSIYLCSVVLGLAFFGQGTRLTVV.

The genes are TRBV29-1 and TRBJ2-6, with 10 bases fitting TRBD1. The V segment lost 5 bases and the J segment 2 bases; nucleotides outside the gene matches: 6. The CDR3 spans 16 residues. CDR1 and CDR2 (germline): SQVTM, ANQGSEA. CDR3 sequence (DNA): TGCAGCGTTACCCCCGGGACAGGGGCTGGGGCCAACGTCCTGACTTTC. Translated: CSVTPGTGAGANVLTF.

This clonotype appeared many times. The chain joins TRBV7-9 to TRBJ1-1; D is undetermined. Between the trimmed V and J ends, which lost 0 bases and 1 base, there was a span of 9 bases. This CDR3 region has 15 residues. Germline V gene data show CDR1 as SEHNR and CDR2 as FQNEAQ (reference sequence). The CDR3, as DNA: TGTGCCAGCAGCTTAGCTCGGTCAAAGAACACTGAAGCTTTCTTT. Amino acid sequence: CASSLARSKNTEAFF.

This clonotype was seen a handful of times. The chain combines TRBV7-9 with TRBJ2-5, with D possibly matching TRBD2 (5 bases). Between the trimmed V and J ends, which lost 6 bases and 5 bases, there was a span of 13 bases. From germline, CDR1 is SEHNR and CDR2 FQNEAQ (reference sequence). CDR3 length: 13 residues. This CDR3 reads CASSPEGGETQYF. In DNA form, the CDR3 reads TGTGCCAGCAGTCCTGAGGGCGGGGAGACCCAGTACTTC. The full variable domain, in which reference TRBV7-9 and TRBJ2-5 provide the parts outside the CDR3, is DTGVSQNPRHKITKRGQNVTFRCDPISEHNRLYWYRQTLGQGPEFLTYFQNEAQLEKSRLLSDRFSAERPKGSFSTLEIQRTEQGDSAMYLCASSPEGGETQYFGPGTRLLVL.

The table lists this clonotype with many counts. The chain carries TRBV2 and TRBJ2-5; TRBD1 might be the D (5 bases). The V gene's germline CDR1 is SNHLY and CDR2 FYNNEI. V was cut by 9 bases and J by 2 bases, with 16 bases left in between. CDR3 length equals 14 residues. CDR3 protein: CASVQGRGQETQYF. Written as DNA, the CDR3 is TGTGCCAGTGTCCAGGGAAGGGGACAAGAGACCCAGTACTTC.

This clonotype was counted a few times. The V gene is TRBV27, the J gene TRBJ1-1, with no clear D. Trimming shortened V by 7 bases and J by 4 bases, and 13 bases separated the two germline ends. Germline V gene data show CDR1 as MNHEY and CDR2 as SMNVEV (reference sequence). This CDR3 has 13 residues. Here the CDR3 DNA reads TGTGCCAGCACCCCCGCCACTGGCACTGAAGCTTTCTTT. Amino acids: CASTPATGTEAFF.

This clonotype has ten or more counts. The chain combines TRBV12-3 or TRBV12-4 with TRBJ2-5; 8 positions match TRBD1. Trimming at V came to 6 bases and at J to 4 bases, leaving 7 bases not matched to a gene. CDR3 length: 14 residues. CDR3 region: CASSGQGHAETQYF. CDR3 coding DNA: TGTGCCAGCAGCGGACAGGGTCACGCAGAGACCCAGTACTTC.

In its sample, this clonotype was seen many times. The CDR3: CASSLGGQAAWGYTF. The CDR3 nucleotides are TGCGCCAGCAGCTTGGGCGGACAGGCAGCTTGGGGCTACACCTTC. The chain uses TRBV5-1 and TRBJ1-2; 7 bases are shared with TRBD1. Trimming took 0 bases from V and 8 from J; bases not matched to a gene: 10. This CDR3 has 15 residues. Germline assignment: CDR1 SGHRS and CDR2 YFSETQ.

This clonotype was counted ten times or more. The chain combines TRBV19 with TRBJ1-5; D uncertain. CDR1 is LNHDA, CDR2 SQIVND, per germline (reference sequence). V lost 8 bases, J lost 4 bases, and 9 bases lay in between. The CDR3 consists of 12 residues. CDR3 nucleotide sequence: TGTGCCAGTCAAGTGGGGAATCAGCCCCAGCATTTT. Its translation is CASQVGNQPQHF.

This clonotype was found many times. The chain uses TRBV7-6 and TRBJ2-2; D perhaps matches TRBD2 (6 bases). The CDR3 loop spans 15 amino acids. The germline V gene encodes CDR1 SGHVS and CDR2 FNYEAQ. V was pared by 5 bases and J by 5 bases, with 15 bases between. CDR3 bases: TGTGCCAGCAGCCGGACCCCAGGGAGGACCGGGGAGCTGTTTTTT. Protein sequence: CASSRTPGRTGELFF.

This chain joins TRBV6-5 and TRBJ2-5, with 12 bases identical to TRBD1. The CDR3 sequence is 16 residues long. V was pared by 2 bases and J by 4 bases, with 5 bases of the junction left unmatched. Germline V gene lookup returns CDR1 MNHEY and CDR2 SVGAGI. CDR3 sequence reads: CASSYPRDRGRETQYF. CDR3 DNA: TGTGCCAGCAGTTACCCCCGGGACAGGGGGCGAGAGACCCAGTACTTC.

The genes are TRBV28 and TRBJ1-1; tentatively, D is TRBD1 (6 bases). CDR3 length equals 15 residues. Germline V CDR1 and CDR2: MDHEN, SYDVKM. V was trimmed by 7 bases and J by 5 bases, leaving 20 bases between them. The CDR3 region is CASIKMGGLRTEAFF. The CDR3 coding sequence is TGTGCCAGCATCAAGATGGGGGGGCTCAGGACTGAAGCTTTCTTT.

This clonotype was seen ten or more times. This chain links TRBV25-1 with TRBJ1-3, with D uncertain. Germline CDR1 reads MGHDK; CDR2 reads SYGVNS. V was pared by 6 bases and J by 0 bases, with 12 bases between. The CDR3 runs 15 residues. CDR3 amino acids: CASSSTSISGNTIYF. In DNA, the CDR3 is TGTGCCAGCAGCTCGACATCCATCTCTGGAAACACCATATATTTT.

This clonotype has a single count. The chain is built from TRBV12-3 or TRBV12-4 and TRBJ2-2; D possibly corresponds to TRBD1 (5 bases). The V end was cut by 4 bases, the J end by 3 bases, with 15 bases between. CDR3 length equals 16 residues. As DNA, the CDR3 is TGTGCCAGCAGTTACTCGCCAGGGTGGGACACCGGGGAGCTGTTTTTT. Protein product: CASSYSPGWDTGELFF.

The sample holds a few counts of this clonotype. The V call is TRBV9, the J call TRBJ2-3; 10 bases line up with TRBD2. The ends lost 4 bases at V and 5 bases at J; junction bases unmatched: 10. The germline CDR1 and CDR2 sequences are SGDLS and YYNGEE. The CDR3 has 16 residues. CDR3 protein: CASSIRLAGGIDTQYF. The DNA for the CDR3 is TGTGCCAGCAGCATTCGTTTAGCGGGGGGAATAGATACGCAGTATTTT.

This CDR3 is CASTPPRGRPGNTIYF. The CDR3 DNA reads TGTGCCAGTACCCCCCCCAGGGGTAGGCCTGGAAACACCATATATTTT. V usage is TRBV19 and J usage is TRBJ1-3, with a weak D call TRBD1 (6 bases). The CDR3 contains 16 residues. V dropped 7 bases and J dropped 2 bases, with 18 bases sitting between them. The germline CDR1 and CDR2 sequences are LNHDA and SQIVND (reference sequence).

This clonotype was seen many times. V usage is TRBV29-1 and J usage is TRBJ1-2, with 12 positions matching TRBD1. Germline loops: CDR1 SQVTM, CDR2 ANQGSEA. V trimming: 5 bases; J trimming: 8 bases; junction bases outside the gene matches: 6. The CDR3 is made up of 13 amino acids. Here the CDR3 reads CSVSGQGARGYTF. For the CDR3, the DNA is TGCAGCGTTTCGGGACAGGGGGCTCGGGGCTACACCTTC. Combining the CDR3 with reference TRBV29-1 and TRBJ1-2 gives the whole variable domain SAVISQKPSRDICQRGTSLTIQCQVDSQVTMMFWYRQQPGQSLTLIATANQGSEATYESGFVIDKFPISRPNLTFSTLTVSNMSPEDSSIYLCSVSGQGARGYTFGSGTRLTVV.

In this sample, this clonotype turned up a few times. The V gene is TRBV6-5, the J gene TRBJ1-6; D perhaps matches TRBD1 (5 bases). This CDR3 contains 15 residues. The V end lost 4 bases, the J end lost 9 bases, and 16 bases lay between the germline ends. Germline V gives CDR1 MNHEY, CDR2 SVGAGI. CDR3 DNA: TGTGCCAGCAGTTCCGGGACCGGTGACTTTTCACCCCTCCACTTT. This gives the protein CASSSGTGDFSPLHF.

This chain links TRBV7-6 with TRBJ2-5, with D uncertain. CDR1 and CDR2 (germline): SGHVS, FNYEAQ. Trimming left V 5 bases short and J 0 bases short, with 4 bases between. There are 12 residues in the CDR3. Written as DNA, the CDR3 is TGTGCCAGCAGCATCCACCAAGAGACCCAGTACTTC. Its translation is CASSIHQETQYF.

This clonotype has ten or more counts. The V gene is TRBV9, the J gene TRBJ1-1, with D unclear. Germline CDR1 reads SGDLS; CDR2 reads YYNGEE. The CDR3 is 14 residues long. The ends were cut back, 0 bases at V and 0 bases at J, with 6 bases in the middle. The CDR3 sequence is CASSVAQMNTEAFF. The CDR3 DNA reads TGTGCCAGCAGCGTAGCACAGATGAACACTGAAGCTTTCTTT.

This clonotype was observed at least ten times. The rearrangement uses TRBV2 and TRBJ1-1; D perhaps matches TRBD1 (6 bases). The CDR3 has 14 amino acids. Trimming took off 9 bases at V and 3 bases at J, with 17 bases between the two ends. Germline V gene data show CDR1 as SNHLY and CDR2 as FYNNEI. CDR3 nucleotide sequence: TGTGCCAGTACCGACAACAGGGTGTACACTGAAGCTTTCTTT. This codes for CASTDNRVYTEAFF.

This clonotype occurred a few times. The chain has TRBV4-1 and TRBJ1-5; the D is unclear. Trimming cost V 0 bases and J 4 bases, with 7 bases left between them. Germline CDR1 and CDR2: MGHRA and YSYEKL. CDR3 size: 14 residues. CDR3 in amino acids: CASSQDMENQPQHF. In nucleotides, the CDR3 is TGCGCCAGCAGCCAAGATATGGAGAATCAGCCCCAGCATTTT.

In this sample, this clonotype turned up many times. The chain links TRBV9 to TRBJ2-5; 13 nucleotides agree with TRBD2. This CDR3 is built from 15 residues. The trim removed 0 bases at V and 4 bases at J, leaving 0 bases unmatched. CDR1 and CDR2 (germline): SGDLS, YYNGEE. The CDR3 DNA reads TGTGCCAGCAGCGTAGGACTAGCGGGGGGAGAGACCCAGTACTTC. This codes for CASSVGLAGGETQYF.